Each of the 21 T cell receptor beta chains below was sequenced from the same sample in a study of cytomegalovirus exposure and HLA in healthy donors (dated by TCRdb to 2016 to 2017). The library was obtained by the immunoSEQ multiplex PCR assay. For the multiplex PCR, a mixture combining 60 forward primers for TCR Vbeta segments and 13 reverse primers for TCR Jbeta segments was used. TCRdb obtained this table from immuneACCESS and retained in-frame rearrangements with V and J assigned. These tables miss some clones; where compared with another copy, unresolved V genes account for less than half of the shortfall, and the remainder is unexplained. This sample gives about 130,000 clones in total; roughly 63% of them show up just once. Together, the top ten hold about 1.6% of the sample. What was sequenced was PBMCs. These receptors were collected from a young man in good health and CMV-seropositive.

This sequence joins TRBV4-2 and TRBJ2-7; perhaps TRBD1 as D (6 bases). Trimming removed 2 bases from V and 3 bases from J, with 11 bases in between. The CDR3 loop spans 14 amino acids. Germline CDR1 reads LGHNA; CDR2 reads YNFKEQ. CDR3: CASSQPSTGYEQYF. The CDR3 DNA is TGTGCCAGCAGCCAACCTTCGACAGGCTACGAGCAGTACTTC.

This clone was seen a few times. The chain links TRBV7-3 to TRBJ2-1, with 9 bases aligning to TRBD2. With 5 bases clipped from V and 7 bases from J, the junction kept 9 bases outside the gene matches. In germline, CDR1 is SGHTA, CDR2 FQGTGA. The CDR3 runs to 15 residues. CDR3 coding DNA: TGTGCCAGCAGCATTAGCGGGAGTCTTCAGAATGAGCAGTTCTTC. Protein sequence: CASSISGSLQNEQFF. Combining the CDR3 with reference TRBV7-3 and TRBJ2-1 gives the whole variable domain GAGVSQTPSNKVTEKGKYVELRCDPISGHTALYWYRQSLGQGPEFLIYFQGTGAADDSGLPNDRFFAVRPEGSVSTLKIQRTERGDSAVYLCASSISGSLQNEQFFGPGTRLTVL.

A few counts support this clone. J is TRBJ2-1 and V is TRBV6-1, with 8 bases fitting TRBD1. The CDR3 runs to 14 residues. Losses at the gene ends were 6 bases for V and 4 bases for J; bases not matched to a gene: 5. The germline V gene encodes CDR1 MNHNS and CDR2 SASEGT. CDR3 DNA: TGTGCCAGCAGCCGACAGGGGTTATACAATGAGCAGTTCTTC. Protein: CASSRQGLYNEQFF.

The chain combines TRBV2 with TRBJ2-3, with D perhaps TRBD2 (6 bases). V gave up 6 bases and J gave up 0 bases, with 13 bases separating them. The CDR3 sequence is 15 residues long. The germline V gene has CDR1 SNHLY and CDR2 FYNNEI. DNA for the CDR3: TGTGCCAGCAGGGGTAGCGGAACTAGCACAGATACGCAGTATTTT. It encodes CASRGSGTSTDTQYF.

V gene TRBV10-3 combines with J gene TRBJ1-5; 10 bases line up with TRBD1. The junction had 1 base not matched to a gene; V was cut back by 2 bases and J by 3 bases. The CDR3 covers 15 residues. Germline-derived CDR1 and CDR2 are ENHRY and SYGVKD. In DNA, the CDR3 is TGTGCCATCAGTGAGGACAGGGGGCTCAATCAGCCCCAGCATTTT. This gives the protein CAISEDRGLNQPQHF.

This clone was counted once. The CDR3 is CASGHWAEETQYF. The CDR3 nucleotides read TGTGCCAGCGGTCATTGGGCAGAGGAGACCCAGTACTTC. The chain employs TRBV5-6 and TRBJ2-5; D gene uncertain. The CDR3 is 13 residues long. The germline gives CDR1 SGHDT, CDR2 YYEEEE. Trimming removed 7 bases at V and 5 bases at J, with 15 bases between. Full variable domain (missing parts from reference TRBV5-6 and TRBJ2-5): DAGVTQSPTHLIKTRGQQVTLRCSPKSGHDTVSWYQQALGQGPQFIFQYYEEEERQRGNFPDRFSGHQFPNYSSELNVNALLLGDSALYLCASGHWAEETQYFGPGTRLLVL.

This chain joins TRBV6-6 and TRBJ2-3; no definite D call. Trimming removed 6 bases from V and 0 bases from J, with 13 bases in between. The CDR3 has 15 amino acids. The germline V gene encodes CDR1 MNHNY and CDR2 SVGAGI (reference sequence). CDR3 sequence: CASSFLSGSTDTQYF. The CDR3 coding sequence is TGTGCCAGCAGCTTCCTATCAGGCAGCACAGATACGCAGTATTTT.

This clone has only one observation. This rearrangement joins TRBV7-2 to TRBJ2-4, with D maybe TRBD1 (6 bases). From germline, CDR1 is SGHTA and CDR2 FQGNSA. V was shortened by 2 bases and J by 6 bases, with 11 bases between the two germline ends. This CDR3 has 14 residues. The CDR3, as DNA: TGTGCCAGCAGCTTATCACAGGGCGGAAACATTCAGTACTTC. Its translation is CASSLSQGGNIQYF. Full variable domain (remainder filled in from reference TRBV7-2 and TRBJ2-4): GAGVSQSPSNKVTEKGKDVELRCDPISGHTALYWYRQSLGQGLEFLIYFQGNSAPDKSGLPSDRFSAERTGGSVSTLTIQRTQQEDSAVYLCASSLSQGGNIQYFGAGTRLSVL.

The V gene is TRBV5-1, the J gene TRBJ1-2, with 7 bases aligning to TRBD1. The CDR3 covers 14 residues. V trimming: 4 bases; J trimming: 5 bases; junction bases outside the gene matches: 8. Germline V gives CDR1 SGHRS, CDR2 YFSETQ. The CDR3 sequence is CASSRQGVEYGYTF. The CDR3 DNA follows: TGCGCCAGCAGCCGACAGGGAGTCGAATATGGCTACACCTTC.

The CDR3 region is CASSLWGGDTEAFF. The CDR3 nucleotides read TGTGCCAGCAGTTTATGGGGGGGGGACACTGAAGCTTTCTTT. V is TRBV27 and J is TRBJ1-1; D might be TRBD1 (5 bases). CDR1 MNHEY and CDR2 SMNVEV come from the germline V gene (reference sequence). V was pared by 1 base and J by 3 bases, with 9 bases between. The CDR3 has 14 residues.

The V call is TRBV7-6, the J call TRBJ2-3; 8 bases are a match to TRBD2. Per germline, CDR1 SGHVS and CDR2 FNYEAQ. V lost 6 bases to trimming and J lost 6 bases; unmatched junction nucleotides: 8. This CDR3 has 14 residues. The CDR3 nucleotides are TGTGCCAGCAGGCCCGGACTAGCTCGGGATACGCAGTATTTT. This gives the protein CASRPGLARDTQYF.

The chain uses TRBV5-5 and TRBJ1-4; possible D gene TRBD1, 6 bases. Looked up from germline, CDR1 is SGHKS and CDR2 is YYEKEE (reference sequence). V lost 0 bases and J 2 bases, leaving 14 bases between the germline ends. This CDR3 has 17 amino acids. The CDR3 nucleotides are TGTGCCAGCAGCTTGGCCCAAAGGACAGAGACTAATGAAAAACTGTTTTTT. It encodes CASSLAQRTETNEKLFF.

This chain links TRBV5-1 with TRBJ2-3, with TRBD1 as a possible D gene (6 bases). CDR3 length: 14 residues. Trimming pared 2 bases from V and 3 bases from J, leaving 10 bases between. Germline V gene sequence: CDR1 SGHRS, CDR2 YFSETQ. CDR3 residues: CASSLLQGTDTQYF. The CDR3 nucleotides are TGCGCCAGCAGCTTACTCCAGGGGACAGATACGCAGTATTTT. Variable domain in full (rest from reference TRBV5-1 and TRBJ2-3): KAGVTQTPRYLIKTRGQQVTLSCSPISGHRSVSWYQQTPGQGLQFLFEYFSETQRNKGNFPGRFSGRQFSNSRSEMNVSTLELGDSALYLCASSLLQGTDTQYFGPGTRLTVL.

This chain uses TRBV4-2 with TRBJ2-7, with 7 nucleotides matching TRBD2. Germline-derived CDR1 and CDR2 are LGHNA and YNFKEQ. V was pared by 1 base and J by 7 bases, with 10 bases of the junction left unmatched. This CDR3 contains 15 residues. The CDR3 reads CASSQVSSGLREQYF. The CDR3 region has the DNA TGTGCCAGCAGCCAAGTCTCTAGCGGCCTTAGAGAGCAGTACTTC.

V gene TRBV6-1 combines with J gene TRBJ2-3; D is possibly TRBD2 (6 bases). The CDR3 consists of 13 residues. Germline CDR1 reads MNHNS; CDR2 reads SASEGT. Between the trimmed V and J ends, which lost 11 bases and 3 bases, there was a span of 15 bases. Here the CDR3 DNA reads TGTGCCCTTGACCTAGCGCCGACAGATACGCAGTATTTT. Translated, it gives CALDLAPTDTQYF.

The chain uses TRBV7-3 and TRBJ2-5; a weak D match, TRBD1 (5 bases). V was cut by 6 bases and J by 5 bases, with 13 bases left in between. This CDR3 comprises 13 residues. Germline-derived CDR1 and CDR2 are SGHTA and FQGTGA. Written as DNA, the CDR3 is TGTGCCAGCAGTTGGGGCCCAACGGAGACCCAGTACTTC. Its translation: CASSWGPTETQYF.

The V call is TRBV18, the J call TRBJ1-1; D is perhaps TRBD1 (5 bases). With 3 bases removed from V and 3 bases from J, the gap between germline ends came to 17 bases. The CDR3 runs 16 residues. The germline gives CDR1 KGHSH, CDR2 LQKENI. CDR3 in DNA: TGTGCCAGCTCACCGGGGAGGACCGCAGGGCACACTGAAGCTTTCTTT. Its protein is CASSPGRTAGHTEAFF.

The chain recombines TRBV11-1 with TRBJ1-1, with a possible D match to TRBD1 (5 bases). CDR1 and CDR2 (germline): SGHAT, FQDESV (reference sequence). CDR3 length equals 11 residues. Trimming removed 1 base at V and 8 bases at J, with 5 bases between. CDR3 protein: CASSLEGEAFF. CDR3 sequence (DNA): TGTGCCAGCAGCTTAGAGGGGGAAGCTTTCTTT.

The CDR3 DNA sequence: TGTGCCATGACAGGGGTGTACGTGGGGCAGTACTTC. Translating gives CAMTGVYVGQYF. This sequence joins TRBV6-4 and TRBJ2-7; 8 nucleotides align to TRBD1. This CDR3 is 12 amino acids long. Germline CDR1 and CDR2: MRHNA and SNTAGT. V was clipped by 10 bases and J by 9 bases; unmatched bases: 11.

The rearrangement joins TRBV7-2 to TRBJ2-7; D is ambiguous. Trimming took 1 base from V and 3 from J, leaving 10 bases between them. Germline values: CDR1 SGHTA, CDR2 FQGNSA. CDR3 length equals 14 residues. The CDR3 is CASSLGIQIYEQYF. In DNA, the CDR3 is TGTGCCAGCAGCTTAGGAATACAAATCTACGAGCAGTACTTC.

V gene TRBV2 combines with J gene TRBJ1-4, with TRBD1 identical over 9 bases. The CDR3 consists of 15 residues. After removal of 4 bases from V and 8 bases from J, the junction contained 8 bases not matched to a gene. The V gene's germline CDR1 is SNHLY and CDR2 FYNNEI. The CDR3 DNA follows: TGTGCCAGCAGTGCCCTGACAGGGGGTGGCGAAAAACTGTTTTTT. It encodes CASSALTGGGEKLFF.